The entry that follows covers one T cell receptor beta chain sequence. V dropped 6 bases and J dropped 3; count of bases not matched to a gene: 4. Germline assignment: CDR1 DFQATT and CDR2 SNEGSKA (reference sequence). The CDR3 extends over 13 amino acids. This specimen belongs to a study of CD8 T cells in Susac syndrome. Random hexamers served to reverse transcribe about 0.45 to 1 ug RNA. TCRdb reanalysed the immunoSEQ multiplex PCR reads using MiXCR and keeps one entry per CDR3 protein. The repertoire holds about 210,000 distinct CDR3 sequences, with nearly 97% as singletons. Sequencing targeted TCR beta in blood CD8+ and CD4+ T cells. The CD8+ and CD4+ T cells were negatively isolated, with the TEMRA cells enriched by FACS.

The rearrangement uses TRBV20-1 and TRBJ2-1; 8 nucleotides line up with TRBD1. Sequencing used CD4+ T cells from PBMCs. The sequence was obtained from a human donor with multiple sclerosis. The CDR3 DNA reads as TGCAGTGCGCGGGACAGGCTCTACAATGAGCAGTTCTTC. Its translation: CSARDRLYNEQFF.